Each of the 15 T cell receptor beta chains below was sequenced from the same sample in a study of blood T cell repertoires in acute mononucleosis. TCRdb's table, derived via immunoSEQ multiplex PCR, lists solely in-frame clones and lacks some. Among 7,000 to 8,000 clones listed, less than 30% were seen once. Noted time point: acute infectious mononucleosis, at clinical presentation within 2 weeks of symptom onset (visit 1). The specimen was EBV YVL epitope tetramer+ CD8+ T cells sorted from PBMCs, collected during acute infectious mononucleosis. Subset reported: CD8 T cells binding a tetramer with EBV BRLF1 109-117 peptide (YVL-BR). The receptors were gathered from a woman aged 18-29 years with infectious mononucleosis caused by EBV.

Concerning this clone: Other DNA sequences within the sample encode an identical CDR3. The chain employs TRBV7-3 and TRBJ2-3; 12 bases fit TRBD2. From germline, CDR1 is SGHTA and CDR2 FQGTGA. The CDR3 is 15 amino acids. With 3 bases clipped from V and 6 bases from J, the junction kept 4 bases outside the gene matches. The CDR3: CASSLTSGSGDTQYF. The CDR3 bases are TGTGCCAGCAGCTTGACTAGCGGGAGCGGGGATACGCAGTATTTT.

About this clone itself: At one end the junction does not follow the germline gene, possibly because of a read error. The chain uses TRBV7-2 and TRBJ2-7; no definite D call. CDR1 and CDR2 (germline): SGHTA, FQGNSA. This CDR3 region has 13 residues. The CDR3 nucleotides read TGCGCCAGGCCGAGAGGCATTACCTACGAGCAGTACTTC. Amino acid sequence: CARPRGITYEQYF.

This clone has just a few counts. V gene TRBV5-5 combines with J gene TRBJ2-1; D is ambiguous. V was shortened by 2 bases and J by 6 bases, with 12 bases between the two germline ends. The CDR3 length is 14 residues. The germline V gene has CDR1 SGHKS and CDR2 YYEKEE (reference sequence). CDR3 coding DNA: TGTGCCAGCAGCTTAGTGCCTAACCTCAATGAGCAGTTCTTC. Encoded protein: CASSLVPNLNEQFF.

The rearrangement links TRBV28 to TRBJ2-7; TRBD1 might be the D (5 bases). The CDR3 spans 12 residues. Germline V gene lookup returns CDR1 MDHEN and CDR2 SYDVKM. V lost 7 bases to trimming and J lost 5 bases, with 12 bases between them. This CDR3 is CASTDSLNEQYF. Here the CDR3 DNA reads TGTGCCAGCACCGACAGCTTAAACGAGCAGTACTTC.

The CDR3 nucleotides read TGCGCCAGCAGCCAGACGACAGGGGTGGTCCAATCCACCCTCCACTTT. Amino acids: CASSQTTGVVQSTLHF. The chain recombines TRBV4-1 with TRBJ1-6; TRBD1 matches 8 bases. The CDR3 totals 16 residues. Germline assignment: CDR1 MGHRA and CDR2 YSYEKL. The ends lost 3 bases at V and 14 bases at J; junction bases unmatched: 15.

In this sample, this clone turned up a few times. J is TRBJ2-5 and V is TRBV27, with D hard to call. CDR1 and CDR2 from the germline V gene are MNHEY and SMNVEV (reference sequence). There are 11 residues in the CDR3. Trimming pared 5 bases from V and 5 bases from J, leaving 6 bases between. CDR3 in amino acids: CASSDFETQYF. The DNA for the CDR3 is TGTGCCAGCAGTGACTTCGAGACCCAGTACTTC.

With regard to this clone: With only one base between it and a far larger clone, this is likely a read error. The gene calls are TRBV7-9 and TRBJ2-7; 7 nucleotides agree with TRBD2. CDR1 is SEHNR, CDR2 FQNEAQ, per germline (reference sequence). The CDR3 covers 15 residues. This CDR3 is CACRKTSSGSYEQYF. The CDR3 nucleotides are TGTGCCTGCAGGAAAACCTCTAGCGGCTCCTACGAGCAGTACTTC. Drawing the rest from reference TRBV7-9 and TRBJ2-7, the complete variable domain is DTGVSQNPRHKITKRGQNVTFRCDPISEHNRLYWYRQTLGQGPEFLTYFQNEAQLEKSRLLSDRFSAERPKGSFSTLEIQRTEQGDSAMYLCACRKTSSGSYEQYFGPGTRLTVT.

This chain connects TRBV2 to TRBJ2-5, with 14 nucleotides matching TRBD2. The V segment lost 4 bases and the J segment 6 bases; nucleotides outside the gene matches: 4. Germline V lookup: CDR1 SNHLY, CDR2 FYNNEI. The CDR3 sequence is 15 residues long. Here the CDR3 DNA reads TGTGCCAGCAGTGGACTAGCGGGAGGGTTGAAGACCCAGTACTTC. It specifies CASSGLAGGLKTQYF.

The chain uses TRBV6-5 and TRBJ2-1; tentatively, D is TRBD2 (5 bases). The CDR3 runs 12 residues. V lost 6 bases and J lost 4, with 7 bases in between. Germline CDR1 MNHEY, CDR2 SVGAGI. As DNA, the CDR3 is TGTGCCAGCAGCGACTATTACAATGAGCAGTTCTTC. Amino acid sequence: CASSDYYNEQFF.

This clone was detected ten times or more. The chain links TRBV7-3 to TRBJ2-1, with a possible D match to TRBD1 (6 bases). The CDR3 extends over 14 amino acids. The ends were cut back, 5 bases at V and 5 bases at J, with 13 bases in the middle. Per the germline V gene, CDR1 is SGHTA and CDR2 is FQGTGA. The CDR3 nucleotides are TGTGCCAGCAGCCCGGGACACCGAGACAATGAGCAGTTCTTC. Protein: CASSPGHRDNEQFF. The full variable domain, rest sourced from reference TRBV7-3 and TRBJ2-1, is GAGVSQTPSNKVTEKGKYVELRCDPISGHTALYWYRQSLGQGPEFLIYFQGTGAADDSGLPNDRFFAVRPEGSVSTLKIQRTERGDSAVYLCASSPGHRDNEQFFGPGTRLTVL.

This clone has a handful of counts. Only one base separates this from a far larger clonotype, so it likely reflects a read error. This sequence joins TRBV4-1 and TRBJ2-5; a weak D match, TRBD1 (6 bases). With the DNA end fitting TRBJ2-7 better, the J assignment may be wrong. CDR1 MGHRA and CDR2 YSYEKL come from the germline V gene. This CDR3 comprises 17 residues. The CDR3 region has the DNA TGCGCCAGCAGCCAAAAAGGGGGTCGTTCGTGGCGCTACGAGCAGTACTTC. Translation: CASSQKGGRSWRYEQYF.

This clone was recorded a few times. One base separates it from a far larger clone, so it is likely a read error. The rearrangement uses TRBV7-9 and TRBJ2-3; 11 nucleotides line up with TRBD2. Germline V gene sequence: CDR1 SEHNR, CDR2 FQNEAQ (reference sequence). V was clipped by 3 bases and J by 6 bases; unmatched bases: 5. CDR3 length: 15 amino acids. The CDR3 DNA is TGTGCCAGCAGCTTCACTAGCGGGAGTGGGGATACGCAGTATTTT. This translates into CASSFTSGSGDTQYF.

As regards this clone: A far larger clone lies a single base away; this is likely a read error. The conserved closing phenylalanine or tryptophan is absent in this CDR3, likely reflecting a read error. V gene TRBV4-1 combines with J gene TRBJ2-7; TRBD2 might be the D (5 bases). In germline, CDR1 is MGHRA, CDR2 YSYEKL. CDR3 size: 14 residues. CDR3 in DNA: TGTGCCAGCAGCCAAGAACGGGGCTCCTACGAGCAGTACTCC. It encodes CASSQERGSYEQYS.

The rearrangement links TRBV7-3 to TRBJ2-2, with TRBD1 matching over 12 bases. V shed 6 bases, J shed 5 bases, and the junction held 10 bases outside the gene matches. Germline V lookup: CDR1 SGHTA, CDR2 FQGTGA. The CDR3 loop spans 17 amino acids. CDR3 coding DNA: TGTGCCAGCAGTCCCCGGGACAGGGGGCTCGGAACCGGGGAGCTGTTTTTT. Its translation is CASSPRDRGLGTGELFF.

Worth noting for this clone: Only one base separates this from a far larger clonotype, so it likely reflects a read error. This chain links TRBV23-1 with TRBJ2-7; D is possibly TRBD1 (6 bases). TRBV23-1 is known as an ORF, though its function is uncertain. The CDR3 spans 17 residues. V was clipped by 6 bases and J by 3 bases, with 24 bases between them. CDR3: CASSQKGGRSWRYEQYF. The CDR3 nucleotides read TGCGCCAGCAGCCAAAAAGGGGGTCGTTCGTGGCGCTACGAGCAGTACTTC.